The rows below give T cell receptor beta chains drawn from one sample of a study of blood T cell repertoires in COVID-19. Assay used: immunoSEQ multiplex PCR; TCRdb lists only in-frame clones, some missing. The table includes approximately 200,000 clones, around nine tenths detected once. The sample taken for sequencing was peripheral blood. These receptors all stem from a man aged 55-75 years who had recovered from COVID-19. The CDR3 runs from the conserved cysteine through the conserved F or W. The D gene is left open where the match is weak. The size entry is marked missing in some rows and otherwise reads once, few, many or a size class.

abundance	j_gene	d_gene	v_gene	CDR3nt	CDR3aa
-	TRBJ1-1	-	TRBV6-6	TGTGCCAGCAGGTGGGGAGGGACTGAAGCTTTCTTT	CASRWGGTEAFF
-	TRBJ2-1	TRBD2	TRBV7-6	TGTGCCAGCAGCTTTTTGGCTAGCGGGGGACCAAATGAGCAGTTCTTC	CASSFLASGGPNEQFF
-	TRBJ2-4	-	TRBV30	TGTGCCTGTAGGGGTTCCAAAAACATTCAGTACTTC	CACRGSKNIQYF
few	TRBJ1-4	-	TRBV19	TGTGCCAGTAGGGCGACACAAACCGAAAAACTGTTTTTT	CASRATQTEKLFF
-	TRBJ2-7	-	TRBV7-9	TGTGCCAGCAGCTTTGGCTTTCTCTACGAGCAGTACTTC	CASSFGFLYEQYF
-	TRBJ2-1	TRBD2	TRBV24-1	TGTGCCACCAGCGCCTCTATAGCGGGAGGGCTCAATGAGCAGTTCTTC	CATSASIAGGLNEQFF
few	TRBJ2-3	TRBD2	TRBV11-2	TGTGCCAGCAGCTTAGGTAGCGGGACCAAGCGGAATACGCAGTATTTT	CASSLGSGTKRNTQYF
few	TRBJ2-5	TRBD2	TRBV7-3	TGTGCCAGCAGCCGAGCGGCGGGAGACGAGACCCAGTACTTC	CASSRAAGDETQYF
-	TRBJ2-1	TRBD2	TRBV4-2	TGTGCCAGCAGCCAAAGGCTAGCGGGGGGCGGTGAGCAGTTCTTC	CASSQRLAGGGEQFF
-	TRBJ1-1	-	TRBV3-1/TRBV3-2	TGTGCCAGCAGTCGACTGAGCACTGAAGCTTTCTTT	CASSRLSTEAFF
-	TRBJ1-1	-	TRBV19	TGTGCCAGTAGTGGGGGGGGGACTTTTACTGAAGCTTTCTTT	CASSGGGTFTEAFF
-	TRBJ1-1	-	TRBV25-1	TGTGCCAGCAGTGAATTCGAGGCAGGGTTGTTCACTGAAGCTTTCTTT	CASSEFEAGLFTEAFF
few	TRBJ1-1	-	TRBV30	TGTGCCTGGAGTGTACGGGTAACGGCTGAAGCTTTCTTT	CAWSVRVTAEAFF
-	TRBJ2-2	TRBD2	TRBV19	TGTGCCAGTAGGCGTGGGGCTAGCGGGAGGAGTACCGGGGAGCTGTTTTTT	CASRRGASGRSTGELFF
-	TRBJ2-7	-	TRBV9	TGTGCCAGCAGCGTAGTCCGCGAGCAGTACTTC	CASSVVREQYF
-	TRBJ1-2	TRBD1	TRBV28	TGTGCCAGCCACACTACAGGGGAGATCGGGAGAGGCTACACCTTC	CASHTTGEIGRGYTF
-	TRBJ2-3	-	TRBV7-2	TGTGCCAGCAGCACACGACAGGATTTAACAGATACGCAGTATTTT	CASSTRQDLTDTQYF
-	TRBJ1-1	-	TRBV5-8	TGTGCCAGCAGCCCGGAGCGAACCTCTAACACTGAAGCTTTCTTT	CASSPERTSNTEAFF
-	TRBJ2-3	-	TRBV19	TGTGCCAGTAGTAGGGGCGCCACAGATACGCAGTATTTT	CASSRGATDTQYF
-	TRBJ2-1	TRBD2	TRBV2	TGTGCCAGCAGCCCCACTAGCGGGGGGATGGGTGAGCAGTTCTTC	CASSPTSGGMGEQFF
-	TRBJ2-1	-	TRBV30	TGTGCCTGGAGGGAGACAGACTACAATGAGCAGTTCTTC	CAWRETDYNEQFF
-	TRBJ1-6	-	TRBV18	TGTGCCAGCTCAACAGGGAATTCACCCCTCCACTTT	CASSTGNSPLHF
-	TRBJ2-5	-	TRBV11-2	TGTGCCAGCAGCCCCGGGACTGCTGGAGAGACCCAGTACTTC	CASSPGTAGETQYF
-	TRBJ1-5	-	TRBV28	TGTGCCAGCAGGAACGCATGGACAGCTAATCAGCCCCAGCATTTT	CASRNAWTANQPQHF
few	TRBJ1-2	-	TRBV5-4	TGTGCCAGCACCCGGGGGGGAGCTAACTATGGCTACACCTTC	CASTRGGANYGYTF
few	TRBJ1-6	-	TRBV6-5	TGTGCCAGTCAGAATGTCGGACTGAATTCACCCCTCCACTTT	CASQNVGLNSPLHF
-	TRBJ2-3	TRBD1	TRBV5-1	TGCGCCAGCAGCCTCACAGGGGCTAGCACAGATACGCAGTATTTT	CASSLTGASTDTQYF
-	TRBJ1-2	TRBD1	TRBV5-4	TGTGCCAGCGAGAGGGACAGGGGCGGAAGCTATGGCTACACCTTC	CASERDRGGSYGYTF
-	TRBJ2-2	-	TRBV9	TGTGCCAGCAGCGCCCGAGCGTCAGGGACCGGGGAGCTGTTTTTT	CASSARASGTGELFF
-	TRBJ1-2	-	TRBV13	TGTGCCAGCAGCACCCGGACGGGAAACTATGGCTACACCTTC	CASSTRTGNYGYTF
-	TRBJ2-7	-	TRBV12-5	TGTGCTAGTGGTTTGTCAGGGAAAGGCGAGCAGTACTTC	CASGLSGKGEQYF
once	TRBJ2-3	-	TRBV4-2	TGTGCCAGCAGCCAAGGGCTGACGGAGAGAACAGATACGCAGTATTTT	CASSQGLTERTDTQYF
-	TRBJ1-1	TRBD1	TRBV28	TGTGCCAGCAGTTTATACGGGACAGGGTGGACTGAAGCTTTCTTT	CASSLYGTGWTEAFF
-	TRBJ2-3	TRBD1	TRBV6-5	TGTGCCAGCAGAGGGACAGGGGCGGGCACAGATACGCAGTATTTT	CASRGTGAGTDTQYF
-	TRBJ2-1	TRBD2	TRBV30	TGTGCCTGGGAACCCGGGACTAGCGGGAGAGCTGAGCAGTTCTTC	CAWEPGTSGRAEQFF
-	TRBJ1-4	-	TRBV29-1	TGCAGCGTTGTCGGGGGGGCTAATGAAAAACTGTTTTTT	CSVVGGANEKLFF
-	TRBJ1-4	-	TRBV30	TGTGCCTGGAGACAGTCAGGGGCAACTAATGAAAAACTGTTTTTT	CAWRQSGATNEKLFF
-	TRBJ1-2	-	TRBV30	TGTGCCTGGAGTCTTCAAAGACAGCTCTTCTATGGCTACACCTTC	CAWSLQRQLFYGYTF
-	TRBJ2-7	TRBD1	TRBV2	TGTGCCAGCTACCTGCAGGGGGAAGCCTACGAGCAGTACTTC	CASYLQGEAYEQYF
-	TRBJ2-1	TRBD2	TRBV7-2	TGTGCCAGCAGCTCCGGTCGGGGGGAGTCGCCCTACAATGAGCAGTTCTTC	CASSSGRGESPYNEQFF
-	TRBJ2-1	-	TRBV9	TGTGCCAGCAGCGTAGCGGGTAGTCCGAATGAGCAGTTCTTC	CASSVAGSPNEQFF
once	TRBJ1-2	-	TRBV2	TGTGCCAGCAGCGACGGACTAACCAATGGCTACACCTTC	CASSDGLTNGYTF
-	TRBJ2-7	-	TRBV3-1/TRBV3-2	TGTGCCAGCAGCCCTAACCATTTGGTCGCCTCCCTGTACTTC	CASSPNHLVASLYF
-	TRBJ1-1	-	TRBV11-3	TGTGCCAGCAGCTCGGACAGATACACTGAAGCTTTCTTT	CASSSDRYTEAFF
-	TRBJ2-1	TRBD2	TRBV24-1	TGTGCCACCAGTGACCCGGGACTAGCGGGAGGGGCCCAATTCTTC	CATSDPGLAGGAQFF
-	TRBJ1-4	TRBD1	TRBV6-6	TGTGCCAGCAGTTACTCGCAGGGGGAGCGCTCACTGTTTTTT	CASSYSQGERSLFF
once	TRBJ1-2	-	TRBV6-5	TGTGCCAGCAGGATGGACAGTGACTATGGCTACACCTTC	CASRMDSDYGYTF
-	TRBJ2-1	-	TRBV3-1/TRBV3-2	TGTGCCAGCAGCCAAGAAGACAAACCCTACTACAATGAGCAGTTCTTC	CASSQEDKPYYNEQFF
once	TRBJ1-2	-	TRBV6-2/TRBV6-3	TGTGCCAGCAGCCCCAACCCGGACAGAGGCTACACCTTC	CASSPNPDRGYTF
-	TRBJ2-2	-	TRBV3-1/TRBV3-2	TGTGCCAGCAGCCAGCGCACCGGGGAGCTGTTTTTT	CASSQRTGELFF
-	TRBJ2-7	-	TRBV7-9	TGTGCCAGCAGCTTACGGGTCGGTGACTACGAGCAGTACTTC	CASSLRVGDYEQYF